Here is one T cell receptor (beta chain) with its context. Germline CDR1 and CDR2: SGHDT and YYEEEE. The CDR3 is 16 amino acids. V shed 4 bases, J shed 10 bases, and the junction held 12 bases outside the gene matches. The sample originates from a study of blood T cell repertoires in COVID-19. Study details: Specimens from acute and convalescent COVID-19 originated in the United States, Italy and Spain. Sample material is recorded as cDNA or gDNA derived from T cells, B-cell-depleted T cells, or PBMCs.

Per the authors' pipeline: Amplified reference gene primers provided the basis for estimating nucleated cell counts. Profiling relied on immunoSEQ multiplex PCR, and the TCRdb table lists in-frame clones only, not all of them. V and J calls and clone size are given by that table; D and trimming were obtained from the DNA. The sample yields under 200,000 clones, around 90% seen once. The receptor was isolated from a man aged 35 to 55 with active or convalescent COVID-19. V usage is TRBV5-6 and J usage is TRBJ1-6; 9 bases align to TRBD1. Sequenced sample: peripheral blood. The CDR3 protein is CASSVDRGTVESPLHF. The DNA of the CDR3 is TGTGCCAGCAGCGTGGACAGGGGAACGGTTGAATCACCCCTCCACTTT.